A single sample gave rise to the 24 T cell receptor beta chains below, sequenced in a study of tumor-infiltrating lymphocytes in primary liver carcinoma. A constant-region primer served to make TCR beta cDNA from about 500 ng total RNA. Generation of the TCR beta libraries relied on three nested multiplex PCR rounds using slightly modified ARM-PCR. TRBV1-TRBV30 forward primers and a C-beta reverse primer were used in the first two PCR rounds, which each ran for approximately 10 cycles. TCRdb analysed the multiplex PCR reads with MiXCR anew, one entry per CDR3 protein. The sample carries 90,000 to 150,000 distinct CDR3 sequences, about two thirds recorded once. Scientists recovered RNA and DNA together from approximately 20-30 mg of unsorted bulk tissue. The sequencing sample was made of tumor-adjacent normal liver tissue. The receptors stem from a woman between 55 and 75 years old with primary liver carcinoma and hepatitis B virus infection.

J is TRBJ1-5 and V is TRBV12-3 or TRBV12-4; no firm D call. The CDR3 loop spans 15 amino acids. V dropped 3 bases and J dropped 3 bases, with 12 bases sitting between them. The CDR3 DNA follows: TGTGCCAGCAGTTTCGTCTCCTCAGCCAATCAGCCCCAGCATTTT. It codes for CASSFVSSANQPQHF.

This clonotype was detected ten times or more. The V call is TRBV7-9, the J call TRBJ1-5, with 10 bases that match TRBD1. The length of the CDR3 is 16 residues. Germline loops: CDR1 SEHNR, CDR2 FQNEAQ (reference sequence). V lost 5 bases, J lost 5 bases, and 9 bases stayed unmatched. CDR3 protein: CASSERDRGSDQPQHF. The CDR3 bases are TGTGCCAGCAGCGAACGGGACAGGGGTTCGGATCAGCCCCAGCATTTT.

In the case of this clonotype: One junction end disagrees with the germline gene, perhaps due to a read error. Here the CDR3 reads CASNQPSQGHTEAFF. In DNA, the CDR3 is TGTGCCAGCAACCAACCAAGTCAGGGACACACTGAAGCTTTCTTT. This sequence joins TRBV4-2 and TRBJ1-1, with D perhaps matching TRBD1 (5 bases). Germline assignment: CDR1 LGHNA and CDR2 YNFKEQ. CDR3 length: 15 residues.

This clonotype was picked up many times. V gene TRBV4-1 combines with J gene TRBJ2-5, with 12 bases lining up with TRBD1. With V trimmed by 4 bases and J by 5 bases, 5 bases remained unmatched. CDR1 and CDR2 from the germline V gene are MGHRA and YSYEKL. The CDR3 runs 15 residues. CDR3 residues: CASSRTGQGAETQYF. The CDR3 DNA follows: TGCGCCAGCAGCCGAACGGGACAGGGGGCCGAGACCCAGTACTTC.

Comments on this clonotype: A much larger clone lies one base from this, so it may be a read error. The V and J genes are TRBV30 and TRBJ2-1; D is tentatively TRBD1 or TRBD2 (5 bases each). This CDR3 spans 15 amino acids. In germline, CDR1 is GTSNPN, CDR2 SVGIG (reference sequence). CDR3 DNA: TGTGCCTGGAGTGTGTGGGGGAGAGGATACACTGAGCAGTTCTTC. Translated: CAWSVWGRGYTEQFF.

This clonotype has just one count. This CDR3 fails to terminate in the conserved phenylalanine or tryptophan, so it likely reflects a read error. The CDR3 DNA reads as TGTGCCAGTAGCCCTGGACTAGCAGGCCCAGATACGCAGTATGTT. This codes for CASSPGLAGPDTQYV. V is TRBV11-2 and J is TRBJ2-3; TRBD2 aligns across 8 bases. This CDR3 has 15 residues. Germline V gene sequence: CDR1 SGHAT, CDR2 FQNNGV. V trimming: 9 bases; J trimming: 4 bases; junction bases outside the gene matches: 12.

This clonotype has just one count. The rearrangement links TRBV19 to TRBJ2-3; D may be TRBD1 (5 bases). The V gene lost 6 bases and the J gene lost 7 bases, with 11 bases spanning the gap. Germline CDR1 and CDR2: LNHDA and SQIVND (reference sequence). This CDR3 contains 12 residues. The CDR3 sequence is CASRGDTNTQYF. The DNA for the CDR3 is TGTGCCAGTAGAGGGGATACAAATACGCAGTATTTT.

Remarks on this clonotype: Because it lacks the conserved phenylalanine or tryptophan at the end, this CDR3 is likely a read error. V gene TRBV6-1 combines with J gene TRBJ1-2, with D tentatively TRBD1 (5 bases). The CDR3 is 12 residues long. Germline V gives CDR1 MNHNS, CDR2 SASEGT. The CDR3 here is CASLDRNYDYTS. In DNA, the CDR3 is TGTGCCAGCCTTGACAGAAACTATGACTACACCTCC.

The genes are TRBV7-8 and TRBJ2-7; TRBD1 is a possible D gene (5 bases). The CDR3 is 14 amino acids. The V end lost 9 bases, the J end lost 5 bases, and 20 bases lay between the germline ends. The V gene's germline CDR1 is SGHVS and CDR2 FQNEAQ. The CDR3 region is CASSPRQWVHEQYF. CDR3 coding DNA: TGTGCCAGTAGCCCGCGACAGTGGGTCCACGAGCAGTACTTC.

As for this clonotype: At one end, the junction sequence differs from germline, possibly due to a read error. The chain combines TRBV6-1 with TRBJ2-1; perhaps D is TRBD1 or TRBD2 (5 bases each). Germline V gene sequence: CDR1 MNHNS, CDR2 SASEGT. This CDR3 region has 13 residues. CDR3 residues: CARSDRVGGKQFF. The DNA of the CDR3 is TGTGCCAGGAGTGACCGGGTTGGGGGTAAGCAGTTCTTC.

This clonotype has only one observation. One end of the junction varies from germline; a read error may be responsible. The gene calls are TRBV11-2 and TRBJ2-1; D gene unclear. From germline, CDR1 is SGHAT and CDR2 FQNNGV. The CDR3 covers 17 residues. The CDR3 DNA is TGTGCCAGCAGCTTAGATCAACAGCGTTTAGTCTACTATGAGCAGTTCTTC. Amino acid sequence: CASSLDQQRLVYYEQFF. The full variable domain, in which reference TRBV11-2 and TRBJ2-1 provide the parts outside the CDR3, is EAGVAQSPRYKIIEKRQSVAFWCNPISGHATLYWYQQILGQGPKLLIQFQNNGVVDDSQLPKDRFSAERLKGVDSTLKIQPAKLEDSAVYLCASSLDQQRLVYYEQFFGPGTRLTVL.

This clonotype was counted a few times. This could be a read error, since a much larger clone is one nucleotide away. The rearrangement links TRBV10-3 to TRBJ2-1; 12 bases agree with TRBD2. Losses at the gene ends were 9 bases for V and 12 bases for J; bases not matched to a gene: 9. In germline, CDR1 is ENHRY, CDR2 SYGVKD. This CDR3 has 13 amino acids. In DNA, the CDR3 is TGTGCCATTGGGACTAGCGGGTTCGATGGGCAGTTCTTC. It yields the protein CAIGTSGFDGQFF.

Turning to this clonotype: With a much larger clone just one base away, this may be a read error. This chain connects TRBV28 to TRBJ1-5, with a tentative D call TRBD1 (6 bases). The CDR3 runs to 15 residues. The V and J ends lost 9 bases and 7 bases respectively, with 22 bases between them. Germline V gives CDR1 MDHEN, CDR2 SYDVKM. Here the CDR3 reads CARRTPGGLGQPQHF. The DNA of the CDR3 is TGTGCCAGGAGAACCCCCGGGGGGCTCGGGCAGCCCCAGCATTTT.

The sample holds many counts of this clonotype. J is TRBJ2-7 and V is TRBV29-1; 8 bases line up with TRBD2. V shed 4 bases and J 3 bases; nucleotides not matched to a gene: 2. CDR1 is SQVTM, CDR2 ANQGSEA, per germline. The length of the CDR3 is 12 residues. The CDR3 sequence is CSVVGTSYEQYF. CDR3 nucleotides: TGCAGCGTTGTGGGGACTAGCTACGAGCAGTACTTC.

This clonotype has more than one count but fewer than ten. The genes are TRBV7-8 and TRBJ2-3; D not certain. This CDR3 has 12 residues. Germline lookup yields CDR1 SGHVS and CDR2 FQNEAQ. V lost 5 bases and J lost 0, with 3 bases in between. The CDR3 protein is CASSDSTDTQYF. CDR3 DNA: TGTGCCAGCAGCGACAGCACAGATACGCAGTATTTT.

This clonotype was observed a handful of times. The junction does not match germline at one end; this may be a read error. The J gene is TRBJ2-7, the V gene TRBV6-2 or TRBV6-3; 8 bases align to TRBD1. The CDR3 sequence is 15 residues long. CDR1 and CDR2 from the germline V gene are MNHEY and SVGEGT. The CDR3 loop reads CVSSPTPTGDYEQYF. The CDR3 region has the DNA TGTGTCAGCAGTCCGACCCCGACAGGGGACTACGAGCAGTACTTC.

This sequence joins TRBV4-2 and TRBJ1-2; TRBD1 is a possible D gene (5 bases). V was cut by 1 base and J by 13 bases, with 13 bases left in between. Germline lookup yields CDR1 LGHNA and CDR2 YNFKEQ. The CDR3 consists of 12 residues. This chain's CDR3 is CASSQGRDGFTF. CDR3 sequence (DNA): TGTGCCAGCAGCCAAGGCAGGGATGGTTTCACCTTC.

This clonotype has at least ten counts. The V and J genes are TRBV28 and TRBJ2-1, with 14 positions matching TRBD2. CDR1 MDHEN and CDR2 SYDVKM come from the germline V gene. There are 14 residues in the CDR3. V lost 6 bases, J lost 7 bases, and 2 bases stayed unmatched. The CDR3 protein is CASRGLAGVNEQFF. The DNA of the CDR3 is TGTGCCAGCAGGGGACTAGCGGGAGTAAATGAGCAGTTCTTC.

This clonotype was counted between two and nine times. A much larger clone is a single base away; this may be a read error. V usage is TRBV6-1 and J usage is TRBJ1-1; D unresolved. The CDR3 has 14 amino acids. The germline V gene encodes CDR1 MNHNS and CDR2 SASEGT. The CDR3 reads CASSEPAGNTEALF. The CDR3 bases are TGTGCCAGCAGTGAACCAGCCGGGAACACTGAAGCTCTCTTT.

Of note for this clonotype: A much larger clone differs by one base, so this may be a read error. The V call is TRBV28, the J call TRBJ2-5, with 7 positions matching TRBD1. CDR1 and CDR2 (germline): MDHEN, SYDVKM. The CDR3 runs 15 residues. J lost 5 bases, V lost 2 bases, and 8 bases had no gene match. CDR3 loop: CASSLLSTGHETQYF. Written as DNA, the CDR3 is TGTGCCAGCAGTTTACTCTCGACAGGGCATGAGACCCAGTACTTC.

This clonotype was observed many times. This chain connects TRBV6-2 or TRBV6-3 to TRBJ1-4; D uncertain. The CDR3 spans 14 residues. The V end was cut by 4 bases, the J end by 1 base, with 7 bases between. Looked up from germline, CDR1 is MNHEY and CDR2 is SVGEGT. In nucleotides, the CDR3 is TGTGCCAGCAGTTCAGTCGGAACTAATGAAAAACTGTTTTTT. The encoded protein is CASSSVGTNEKLFF.

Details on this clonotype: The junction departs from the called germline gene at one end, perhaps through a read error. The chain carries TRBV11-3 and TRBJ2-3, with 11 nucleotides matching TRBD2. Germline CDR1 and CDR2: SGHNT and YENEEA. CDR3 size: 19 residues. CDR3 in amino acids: CVSSPGTSGLTFQRDTQYF. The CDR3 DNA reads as TGTGTCAGCAGCCCTGGGACTAGCGGATTAACATTCCAACGGGATACACAGTATTTT.

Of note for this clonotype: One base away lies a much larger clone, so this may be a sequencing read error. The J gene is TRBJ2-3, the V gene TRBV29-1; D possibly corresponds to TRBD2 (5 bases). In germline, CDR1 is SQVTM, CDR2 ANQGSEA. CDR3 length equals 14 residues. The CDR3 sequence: CSVERAECTDTRYF. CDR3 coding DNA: TGCAGCGTTGAGCGAGCGGAGTGCACAGATACGCGGTATTTT.

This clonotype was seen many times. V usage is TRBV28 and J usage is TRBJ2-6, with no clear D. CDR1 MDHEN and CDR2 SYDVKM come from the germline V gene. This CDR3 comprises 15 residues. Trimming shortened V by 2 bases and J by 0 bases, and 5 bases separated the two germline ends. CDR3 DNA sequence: TGTGCCAGCAGTTTACAGGTCTCTGGGGCCAACGTCCTGACTTTC. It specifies CASSLQVSGANVLTF.